This T cell receptor beta chain was profiled in a study of response to subunit inactivated influenza vaccine. Details on this clonotype: Its antigen is not known.

TCRdb reprocessed the RT-PCR reads with MiXCR, giving one entry per CDR3 protein. The sample lists about 530,000 distinct CDR3 sequences, roughly 13% occurring once. Overall study findings and caveats: That few new T cells are recruited by each seasonal influenza vaccination was the authors' suggestion.

This CDR3 has 12 residues. In germline, CDR1 is SNHLY, CDR2 FYNNEI. Trimming took 6 bases from V and 10 from J, leaving 15 bases between them. The genes are TRBV2 and TRBJ1-2; maybe TRBD1 (5 bases). Sequenced material: PBMCs from blood, taken 40 to 50 days after vaccination. The sequence was obtained from a man in his fifties who received an inactivated influenza vaccine. CDR3 loop: CASRQRQTYYTF. In DNA, the CDR3 is TGTGCCAGCAGACAACGACAGACTTACTACACCTTC.